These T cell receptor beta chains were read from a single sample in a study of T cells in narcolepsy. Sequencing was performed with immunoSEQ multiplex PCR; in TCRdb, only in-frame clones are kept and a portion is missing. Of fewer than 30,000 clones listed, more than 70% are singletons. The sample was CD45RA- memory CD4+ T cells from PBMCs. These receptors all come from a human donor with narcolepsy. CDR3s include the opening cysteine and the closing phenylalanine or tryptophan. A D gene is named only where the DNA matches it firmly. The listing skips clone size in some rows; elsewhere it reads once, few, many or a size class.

CDR3: CASAPHRGLNQETQYF
DNA: TGTGCCAGCGCCCCCCACCGAGGACTCAACCAAGAGACCCAGTACTTC
J: TRBJ2-5
length: 16
size: .
D: .
V: TRBV2

CDR3: CASSWVAGSYNEQFF
DNA: TGTGCCAGCAGCTGGGTAGCGGGTTCCTACAATGAGCAGTTCTTC
J: TRBJ2-1
length: 15
size: .
D: TRBD2
V: TRBV11-3

CDR3: CASSMPSATSYNEQFF
DNA: TGTGCCAGTAGTATGCCCTCTGCGACTTCCTACAATGAGCAGTTCTTC
J: TRBJ2-1
length: 16
size: .
D: .
V: TRBV19

CDR3: CASSFVGQGSEKLFF
DNA: TGTGCCAGCAGTTTCGTCGGACAGGGAAGTGAAAAACTGTTTTTT
J: TRBJ1-4
length: 15
size: .
D: TRBD1
V: TRBV27

CDR3: CASSLGGGLAGGDIQYF
DNA: TGTGCCAGCAGCTTAGGGGGCGGATTGGCGGGAGGGGACATTCAGTACTTC
J: TRBJ2-4
length: 17
size: once
D: TRBD2
V: TRBV7-2

CDR3: CASSRDRGRTNYGYTF
DNA: TGTGCCAGCAGCCGGGACAGGGGTAGGACTAACTATGGCTACACCTTC
J: TRBJ1-2
length: 16
size: .
D: TRBD1
V: TRBV6-6

CDR3: CASSLTTNTDTQYF
DNA: TGTGCCAGCAGTTTAACTACAAACACAGATACGCAGTATTTT
J: TRBJ2-3
length: 14
size: .
D: .
V: TRBV7-2

CDR3: CASSFLNGYEQYF
DNA: TGTGCCAGCAGTTTTCTGAACGGCTACGAGCAGTACTTC
J: TRBJ2-7
length: 13
size: .
D: .
V: TRBV27

CDR3: CASSFPPMEAGAYSRHEQYF
DNA: TGTGCCAGCAGTTTCCCCCCTATGGAAGCGGGAGCATACAGTCGCCACGAGCAGTACTTC
J: TRBJ2-7
length: 20
size: .
D: TRBD2
V: TRBV28

CDR3: CASSRGTSGPYEQYF
DNA: TGCGCCAGCAGCCGAGGGACTAGCGGACCATACGAGCAGTACTTC
J: TRBJ2-7
length: 15
size: .
D: TRBD2
V: TRBV5-1

CDR3: CASSFMFQPQHF
DNA: TGTGCCAGCAGTTTTATGTTCCAGCCCCAGCATTTT
J: TRBJ1-5
length: 12
size: .
D: .
V: TRBV28

CDR3: CASSQGFGEHGELFF
DNA: TGTGCCAGCAGCCAAGGTTTTGGGGAGCACGGGGAGCTGTTTTTT
J: TRBJ2-2
length: 15
size: .
D: .
V: TRBV4-2

CDR3: CASSLKRTAQYF
DNA: TGTGCCAGCAGCTTAAAGCGGACCGCGCAGTATTTT
J: TRBJ2-3
length: 12
size: .
D: .
V: TRBV11-2

CDR3: CASRPGQGYQPQHF
DNA: TGTGCCAGCAGACCGGGACAGGGTTATCAGCCCCAGCATTTT
J: TRBJ1-5
length: 14
size: .
D: TRBD1
V: TRBV6-5

CDR3: CASSQGHSRGEKLFF
DNA: TGTGCCAGCAGTCAAGGACACTCCAGGGGTGAAAAACTGTTTTTT
J: TRBJ1-4
length: 15
size: .
D: .
V: TRBV6-6

CDR3: CASSWTGGQETQYF
DNA: TGTGCCAGCAGTTGGACAGGGGGCCAAGAGACCCAGTACTTC
J: TRBJ2-5
length: 14
size: .
D: TRBD1
V: TRBV2

CDR3: CAWSIGGGGPF
DNA: TGTGCCTGGAGCATAGGGGGGGGAGGCCCTTTC
J: TRBJ1-2
length: 11
size: .
D: .
V: TRBV30

CDR3: CASSFTSGNTEAFF
DNA: TGTGCCAGCAGCTTTACATCAGGGAACACTGAAGCTTTCTTT
J: TRBJ1-1
length: 14
size: medium-sized
D: .
V: TRBV5-4

CDR3: CASSVTRYEQYF
DNA: TGTGCCAGCAGTGTAACTAGGTACGAGCAGTACTTC
J: TRBJ2-7
length: 12
size: .
D: .
V: TRBV2

CDR3: CASGTSGQETQYF
DNA: TGTGCCAGCGGGACTAGCGGCCAAGAGACCCAGTACTTC
J: TRBJ2-5
length: 13
size: .
D: TRBD2
V: TRBV18

CDR3: CASSGTSGASTDTQYF
DNA: TGTGCCAGCAGCGGGACTAGCGGGGCTAGCACAGATACGCAGTATTTT
J: TRBJ2-3
length: 16
size: .
D: TRBD2
V: TRBV5-6

CDR3: CASSGRSYGYTF
DNA: TGTGCCAGCAGCGGTAGGAGCTATGGCTACACCTTC
J: TRBJ1-2
length: 12
size: .
D: .
V: TRBV5-5

CDR3: CASSPTGLGSTEAFF
DNA: TGTGCCAGCAGCCCCACCGGGTTGGGGAGCACTGAAGCTTTCTTT
J: TRBJ1-1
length: 15
size: once
D: .
V: TRBV27

CDR3: CASSSGGQGTPQYF
DNA: TGTGCCAGCAGCTCGGGTGGACAGGGCACTCCCCAGTACTTC
J: TRBJ2-5
length: 14
size: .
D: TRBD1
V: TRBV7-2

CDR3: CASRSDRELDIQYF
DNA: TGTGCCAGTAGGAGTGACAGGGAACTAGACATTCAGTACTTC
J: TRBJ2-4
length: 14
size: .
D: TRBD1
V: TRBV19

CDR3: CASSLTMQGLREAFF
DNA: TGTGCCAGCAGCTTAACGATGCAGGGACTCCGTGAAGCTTTCTTT
J: TRBJ1-1
length: 15
size: .
D: .
V: TRBV7-2

CDR3: CASSKRGGLGYGYTF
DNA: TGTGCCAGCAGTAAAAGGGGGGGTTTGGGCTATGGCTACACCTTC
J: TRBJ1-2
length: 15
size: .
D: .
V: TRBV6-1

CDR3: CATRGVYLGHYEQYF
DNA: TGTGCCACCAGAGGGGTCTATCTAGGGCACTACGAGCAGTACTTC
J: TRBJ2-7
length: 15
size: .
D: .
V: TRBV28

CDR3: CASSVENGYEQYF
DNA: TGTGCCAGCAGTGTAGAGAACGGCTACGAGCAGTACTTC
J: TRBJ2-7
length: 13
size: once
D: .
V: TRBV6-4

CDR3: CASSLSGGLGNTIYF
DNA: TGTGCCAGCAGCCTCTCGGGGGGGCTGGGAAACACCATATATTTT
J: TRBJ1-3
length: 15
size: .
D: .
V: TRBV7-2

CDR3: CASSLISGRADANIQYF
DNA: TGTGCCAGCAGCTTAATTAGCGGGAGGGCCGACGCAAACATTCAGTACTTC
J: TRBJ2-4
length: 17
size: .
D: TRBD2
V: TRBV11-1

CDR3: CASSVAAGGGTDTQYF
DNA: TGTGCCAGCAGCGTAGCCGCGGGAGGGGGGACAGATACGCAGTATTTT
J: TRBJ2-3
length: 16
size: .
D: TRBD2
V: TRBV9

CDR3: CASSPGSSYEQYF
DNA: TGTGCCAGCAGCCCCGGGTCCTCCTACGAGCAGTACTTC
J: TRBJ2-7
length: 13
size: .
D: .
V: TRBV11-3

CDR3: CASSPGQGKGDTQYF
DNA: TGCGCCAGCAGCCCTGGACAGGGGAAGGGGGATACGCAGTATTTT
J: TRBJ2-3
length: 15
size: few
D: TRBD1
V: TRBV5-1

CDR3: CASSPTGLPQETQYF
DNA: TGTGCCAGCAGCCCTACAGGGCTGCCCCAAGAGACCCAGTACTTC
J: TRBJ2-5
length: 15
size: .
D: .
V: TRBV11-3

CDR3: CASRGGDSPLHF
DNA: TGTGCCAGCAGAGGAGGCGATTCACCCCTCCACTTT
J: TRBJ1-6
length: 12
size: .
D: .
V: TRBV28

CDR3: CASTLDRVNQPQHF
DNA: TGTGCCAGCACCCTTGACAGGGTGAATCAGCCCCAGCATTTT
J: TRBJ1-5
length: 14
size: once
D: TRBD1
V: TRBV6-1

CDR3: CASSFDGSLKYGYTF
DNA: TGTGCCAGCAGCTTTGATGGGAGCTTAAAGTATGGCTACACCTTC
J: TRBJ1-2
length: 15
size: once
D: .
V: TRBV7-2

CDR3: CAWSALTGYNEKLFF
DNA: TGTGCCTGGAGTGCGTTAACAGGCTATAATGAAAAACTGTTTTTT
J: TRBJ1-4
length: 15
size: .
D: .
V: TRBV30

CDR3: CAISEPAGGGTDTQYF
DNA: TGTGCCATCAGTGAGCCGGCGGGAGGGGGCACAGATACGCAGTATTTT
J: TRBJ2-3
length: 16
size: .
D: TRBD2
V: TRBV10-3

CDR3: CASSPGTAPGSPLHF
DNA: TGCGCCAGCAGCCCCGGGACAGCCCCAGGTTCACCCCTCCACTTT
J: TRBJ1-6
length: 15
size: few
D: TRBD1
V: TRBV5-1

CDR3: CASSSVTSRSYEQYF
DNA: TGTGCCAGCAGCTCCGTAACTAGCCGTTCCTACGAGCAGTACTTC
J: TRBJ2-7
length: 15
size: .
D: .
V: TRBV5-6

CDR3: CAIQQAVGNTEAFF
DNA: TGTGCCATCCAACAAGCGGTCGGGAACACTGAAGCTTTCTTT
J: TRBJ1-1
length: 14
size: .
D: .
V: TRBV10-3

CDR3: CASSQVKNTIYF
DNA: TGTGCCAGCAGCCAAGTTAAAAACACCATATATTTT
J: TRBJ1-3
length: 12
size: few
D: .
V: TRBV14

CDR3: CASSRQGVMSGANVLTF
DNA: TGTGCCAGTAGTAGACAGGGGGTTATGTCTGGGGCCAACGTCCTGACTTTC
J: TRBJ2-6
length: 17
size: .
D: TRBD1
V: TRBV19

CDR3: CASSRPRRSSYEQYF
DNA: TGTGCCAGCAGCAGGCCAAGACGGAGCTCCTACGAGCAGTACTTC
J: TRBJ2-7
length: 15
size: .
D: .
V: TRBV21-1

CDR3: CASSLARGLAGRGTYEQYF
DNA: TGTGCCAGCAGCTTAGCCCGAGGACTAGCGGGAAGGGGGACCTACGAGCAGTACTTC
J: TRBJ2-7
length: 19
size: .
D: TRBD2
V: TRBV7-9

CDR3: CASTLDSQTGELFF
DNA: TGTGCCAGCACCTTGGACTCCCAAACCGGGGAGCTGTTTTTT
J: TRBJ2-2
length: 14
size: few
D: .
V: TRBV6-5